The 18 T cell receptor beta chains below come from one sample, sequenced in a study of blood T cell repertoires in COVID-19. TCRdb's table, derived via immunoSEQ multiplex PCR, lists solely in-frame clones and lacks some. The table has hundreds of thousands of clones, about 89% seen once. Specimen: peripheral blood. These TCRs come from a woman aged 55-70 years with COVID-19, enrolled during active disease.

CDR3 DNA sequence: TGTGCCAGCGGGCACGTCAACTATGGCTACACCTTC. Translated, it gives CASGHVNYGYTF. This rearrangement joins TRBV5-4 to TRBJ1-2; D unclear. Germline V gene sequence: CDR1 SGHNT, CDR2 YYREEE (reference sequence). The V end lost 7 bases, the J end lost 2 bases, and 9 bases lay between the germline ends. This CDR3 has 12 amino acids.

The chain has TRBV7-9 and TRBJ2-7; 7 positions agree with TRBD1. Germline-derived CDR1 and CDR2 are SEHNR and FQNEAQ (reference sequence). This CDR3 is built from 13 residues. The J segment lost 4 bases and the V segment lost 5 bases, leaving 5 bases of the junction unmatched. CDR3 sequence (DNA): TGTGCCAGCAGCAACGCAGGGGGATACGAGCAGTACTTC. Residues: CASSNAGGYEQYF. Looking up the rest from reference TRBV7-9 and TRBJ2-7 gives the full variable domain: DTGVSQNPRHKITKRGQNVTFRCDPISEHNRLYWYRQTLGQGPEFLTYFQNEAQLEKSRLLSDRFSAERPKGSFSTLEIQRTEQGDSAMYLCASSNAGGYEQYFGPGTRLTVT.

The V gene is TRBV6-5, the J gene TRBJ2-7; D gene unclear. Germline assignment: CDR1 MNHEY and CDR2 SVGAGI. V dropped 7 bases and J dropped 0 bases, with 10 bases sitting between them. This CDR3 has 13 residues. The CDR3 is CASKEMSSYEQYF. The CDR3 nucleotides read TGTGCCAGCAAGGAGATGAGCTCCTACGAGCAGTACTTC.

The chain carries TRBV7-2 and TRBJ1-5; D unclear. This CDR3 has 18 residues. V was shortened by 2 bases and J by 0 bases, with 17 bases between the two germline ends. Germline CDR1 reads SGHTA; CDR2 reads FQGNSA. CDR3 DNA: TGTGCCAGCAGCTTATTTTGGTGTAGGAGCGATAGCAATCAGCCCCAGCATTTT. Amino acids: CASSLFWCRSDSNQPQHF.

The V gene is TRBV6-6, the J gene TRBJ2-7; TRBD1 agrees at 10 bases. This CDR3 has 14 residues. CDR1 is MNHNY and CDR2 is SVGAGI in the germline V gene (reference sequence). V shed 4 bases, J shed 2 bases, and the junction held 2 bases outside the gene matches. The chain's CDR3 is CASSLGQGTYEQYF. For the CDR3, the DNA is TGTGCCAGCAGTTTGGGACAGGGGACCTACGAGCAGTACTTC.

The CDR3 loop reads CASSDYFEQYF. For the CDR3, the DNA is TGTGCCAGCAGTGATTACTTCGAGCAGTACTTC. This chain links TRBV28 with TRBJ2-7; D is uncertain. This CDR3 is built from 11 residues. CDR1 and CDR2 (germline): MDHEN, SYDVKM. Trimming took 5 bases from V and 6 from J, leaving 8 bases between them.

The CDR3 here is CASSPLDFGYTF. In DNA, the CDR3 is TGTGCCAGCTCACCACTTGACTTCGGCTACACCTTC. The J gene is TRBJ1-2, the V gene TRBV18; D is unclear. The CDR3 has 12 residues. Trimming pared 1 base from V and 8 bases from J, leaving 8 bases between. The germline CDR1 and CDR2 sequences are KGHSH and LQKENI.

This clone is a singleton in its sample. The rearrangement joins TRBV20-1 to TRBJ1-2; 7 bases map to TRBD1. The V gene end was trimmed by 1 base and the J gene end by 10 bases; junction bases not matched to a gene: 3. This CDR3 has 11 residues. Germline assignment: CDR1 DFQATT and CDR2 SNEGSKA (reference sequence). CDR3 sequence: CSARGQGVYTF. The CDR3 DNA reads TGCAGTGCTAGAGGACAGGGCGTCTACACCTTC.

The J gene is TRBJ2-3, the V gene TRBV24-1; TRBD2 aligns across 11 bases. Germline V gives CDR1 KGHDR, CDR2 SFDVKD. This CDR3 contains 16 residues. V lost 1 base, J lost 4 bases, and 3 bases stayed unmatched. The CDR3 nucleotides read TGTGCCACCAGTGATTTTGCTAGCGGGGGGTCAGATACGCAGTATTTT. This sequence encodes CATSDFASGGSDTQYF.

The chain employs TRBV11-2 and TRBJ2-2; 9 bases fit TRBD1. CDR1 is SGHAT, CDR2 FQNNGV, per germline. This CDR3 region has 15 residues. V trimming: 6 bases; J trimming: 5 bases; junction bases outside the gene matches: 7. The CDR3 coding sequence is TGTGCCAGCAGGAGGGGACAGGGCGGGACCGGGGAGCTGTTTTTT. It translates to CASRRGQGGTGELFF.

This sequence joins TRBV5-4 and TRBJ2-5; D ambiguous. V lost 0 bases, J lost 5 bases, and 5 bases lay in between. Germline CDR1 and CDR2: SGHNT and YYREEE (reference sequence). The length of the CDR3 is 12 residues. This chain's CDR3 is CASSLARETQYF. Here the CDR3 DNA reads TGTGCCAGCAGCTTGGCGAGGGAGACCCAGTACTTC.

The chain links TRBV19 to TRBJ1-5, with 8 bases that match TRBD1. CDR3 size: 14 residues. Looked up from germline, CDR1 is LNHDA and CDR2 is SQIVND (reference sequence). V gave up 5 bases and J gave up 7 bases; unmatched junction bases: 7. The CDR3 protein is CASSHDRGEQPQHF. CDR3 bases: TGTGCCAGTAGTCACGACAGGGGAGAACAGCCCCAGCATTTT.

V usage is TRBV20-1 and J usage is TRBJ2-1, with TRBD2 matching 12 bases. CDR3 length: 18 amino acids. CDR1 DFQATT and CDR2 SNEGSKA come from the germline V gene (reference sequence). The trim removed 3 bases at V and 0 bases at J, leaving 9 bases unmatched. The CDR3 DNA sequence: TGCAGTGCTAGTGTGCCTAGCGGGGGGGTATTCTCCTACAATGAGCAGTTCTTC. It yields the protein CSASVPSGGVFSYNEQFF.

This clone appeared a single time. This rearrangement joins TRBV6-8 to TRBJ1-1; possible D gene TRBD1, 5 bases. The V gene lost 7 bases and the J gene lost 1 base, with 19 bases spanning the gap. This CDR3 is 16 amino acids long. Looked up from germline, CDR1 is MNHGY and CDR2 is SAAAGT. The CDR3 region is CASIYTGYLENTEAFF. The CDR3 DNA reads as TGTGCCAGCATCTATACAGGTTACCTTGAGAACACTGAAGCTTTCTTT.

This clone has a single count. V and J are TRBV28 and TRBJ1-1, with 8 bases aligning to TRBD1. V shed 6 bases and J 5 bases; nucleotides not matched to a gene: 8. CDR3 length: 14 amino acids. Germline CDR1 reads MDHEN; CDR2 reads SYDVKM. The CDR3 spells CASSSTGGFTEAFF. In DNA, the CDR3 is TGTGCCAGCAGCTCCACAGGGGGTTTTACTGAAGCTTTCTTT.

The chain employs TRBV5-4 and TRBJ1-2, with D perhaps matching TRBD1 (6 bases). Germline-derived CDR1 and CDR2 are SGHNT and YYREEE (reference sequence). The V gene lost 5 bases and the J gene lost 4 bases, with 12 bases spanning the gap. The CDR3 loop spans 13 amino acids. The CDR3 protein is CASRPGARYGYTF. The CDR3 bases are TGTGCCAGCAGACCAGGGGCCCGCTATGGCTACACCTTC.

The chain carries TRBV4-2 and TRBJ2-5, with 7 nucleotides matching TRBD1. The CDR3 runs to 15 residues. V lost 4 bases, J lost 1 base, and 6 bases stayed unmatched. Germline CDR1 is LGHNA and CDR2 is YNFKEQ. The CDR3: CASSPRQGTQETQYF. DNA of the CDR3: TGTGCCAGCAGCCCGCGACAGGGCACCCAAGAGACCCAGTACTTC.

This chain uses TRBV6-5 with TRBJ2-6; 8 positions match TRBD1. The V segment lost 6 bases and the J segment 2 bases; nucleotides outside the gene matches: 0. Germline values: CDR1 MNHEY, CDR2 SVGAGI. The CDR3 runs 14 residues. The CDR3 reads CASRDRAGANVLTF. The CDR3 DNA sequence: TGTGCCAGCAGGGACAGGGCTGGGGCCAACGTCCTGACTTTC.